The present T cell receptor beta chain was sequenced within a study of blood T cell repertoires in COVID-19. Overall study: Donors in the United States, Italy and Spain gave samples during acute or convalescent COVID-19. PBMCs, B-cell-depleted T cells, or T cells provided the cDNA or gDNA that made up the material.

This CDR3 is 13 amino acids long. Between the trimmed V and J ends, which lost 0 bases and 2 bases, there was a span of 5 bases. Germline V lookup: CDR1 SGHNT, CDR2 YYREEE (reference sequence). Original analysis: Reference gene primer amplification in the assay estimated nucleated cell counts. The assay was immunoSEQ multiplex PCR, and TCRdb's table has in-frame clones only and misses some. V and J calls and clone size are copied from that table; D and trimming were computed from the DNA. The repertoire consists of fewer than 200,000 clones, with around three quarters occurring once and the leading ten covering 6.5% to 8%.

The source of this sequence is a man aged 65-85 years with active or convalescent COVID-19. Sequenced sample: peripheral blood. V usage is TRBV5-4 and J usage is TRBJ1-1; D unresolved. The CDR3 region is CASSLDSNTEAFF. The CDR3 nucleotides read TGTGCCAGCAGCTTGGACAGCAACACTGAAGCTTTCTTT.